Below are 3 T cell receptor beta chains sequenced from a single sample in a study of shared clonotypes between healthy human individuals. Some clones are missing from TCRdb's copy, which holds only in-frame ones; the method was immunoSEQ multiplex PCR. The profile covers some 2,000,000 clones, with over 85% appearing a single time and approximately 0.13% taken by the ten largest. Sequencing was done on a sample of naive CD4+ T cells sorted from blood. Subset specified: CD45RA+ positively selected. The source is a man aged 18 to 30 in good health.

J is TRBJ1-2 and V is TRBV6-5, with TRBD1 matching 10 bases. The CDR3 sequence is 16 residues long. V gave up 0 bases and J gave up 8 bases; unmatched junction bases: 9. Germline assignment: CDR1 MNHEY and CDR2 SVGAGI. The CDR3 spells CASSYSIPDRGKGYTF. The CDR3 DNA sequence: TGTGCCAGCAGTTACTCGATCCCGGACAGGGGGAAAGGCTACACCTTC.

This chain connects TRBV7-2 to TRBJ1-2, with D uncertain. Germline-derived CDR1 and CDR2 are SGHTA and FQGNSA. The CDR3 loop spans 14 amino acids. V was clipped by 1 base and J by 2 bases, with 8 bases between them. In nucleotides, the CDR3 is TGTGCCAGCAGCTTAGTATGGCAGAACTATGGCTACACCTTC. Protein: CASSLVWQNYGYTF.

The chain couples TRBV4-3 to TRBJ1-1, with TRBD1 identical over 7 bases. This CDR3 comprises 15 residues. Germline-derived CDR1 and CDR2 are LGHNA and YSLEER. V lost 3 bases and J lost 9; bases outside the gene matches: 13. The DNA of the CDR3 is TGCGCCAGCAGCCAGAACGGACAGGCGGTCTCTCAAGCTTTCTTT. Its translation: CASSQNGQAVSQAFF.